The rows below give T cell receptor beta chains drawn from one sample of a study of regulatory T cells in long-lasting Graves disease. TCRdb recomputed calls from the multiplex PCR reads with MiXCR, one row per CDR3 protein. This table has about 430,000 distinct CDR3 sequences, 15% appearing once. These data were likewise used in another study, on T cells in Graves' hyperthyroidism and ophthalmopathy.

This sample comprised peripheral blood mononuclear cells (PBMCs), obtained at new diagnosis, from a patient treated with antithyroid drugs. The receptors stem from a middle-aged woman with Graves disease. The CDR3 runs from the conserved cysteine through the conserved F or W. Each record gives: V gene, D gene, J gene, clone size, CDR3 DNA, CDR3 protein. A D gene is named only where the DNA matches it firmly. Clone size is stated in some rows and not others, as once, few, many or a class when expanded.

TRBV28,TRBD1,TRBJ1-4,-,TGTGCCAGCAGTTTATGGACCGGGACAGGGGCTGAAAAACTGTTTTTT,CASSLWTGTGAEKLFF
TRBV6-1,-,TRBJ1-4,many,TGTGCCAGCAGCCTAAGCCTTAAGGACAAACTGTTTTTT,CASSLSLKDKLFF
TRBV2,TRBD1,TRBJ2-5,-,TGTGCCAGCAGGCGGACAGGGGACCAAGAGACCCTGTACTTC,CASRRTGDQETLYF
TRBV12-3/TRBV12-4,TRBD2,TRBJ2-3,-,TGTGCCAGCACGCGGACTAGCGGGGCGACAGATACGCAGTATTTT,CASTRTSGATDTQYF
TRBV3-1,-,TRBJ2-3,many,TGTGCCAGCAGCCAAGACCCAGGACTAACCGCAGATACGCAGTATTTT,CASSQDPGLTADTQYF
TRBV6-5,TRBD1,TRBJ2-5,many,TGTGCCAGCAGTTACCATCGGGACAGCCAAGAGACCCAGTACTTC,CASSYHRDSQETQYF
TRBV2,-,TRBJ2-5,few,TGTGCCAGCAGCGCCACCCCGGAGGGCCAAAAGACCCAGTACTTC,CASSATPEGQKTQYF
TRBV24-1,-,TRBJ2-7,many,TGTGCCACCAGTGATTTTAAGACTAGTTGGTCGGGCGAGCAGTACTTC,CATSDFKTSWSGEQYF
TRBV28,TRBD2,TRBJ2-7,many,TGTGCCAGCAGGAACGGGGGGGTAGTAGGCTACGAGCAGTACTTC,CASRNGGVVGYEQYF
TRBV4-2,-,TRBJ2-3,many,TGTGCCAGCAGCCAAGAATTACAGGTCCTCACAGATACGCAGTATTTT,CASSQELQVLTDTQYF
TRBV6-2/TRBV6-3,-,TRBJ2-1,-,TGTGCCGGCAGTCCTTCGGACAATTACAATGAGCAGTTCTTC,CAGSPSDNYNEQFF
TRBV20-1,-,TRBJ1-2,-,TGCAGTGCTAGAGATCGGAGAGGGTCCGGCTATGGCTACACCTTC,CSARDRRGSGYGYTF
TRBV28,-,TRBJ1-5,many,TGTGCCAGCAGTCCCCAGGGAAACCAGCCCCAGCATTTT,CASSPQGNQPQHF
TRBV7-7,-,TRBJ2-5,many,TGTGCTAGCAGCTTAGCGATAGGGGCCCAAGAGACCCAGTACTTC,CASSLAIGAQETQYF
TRBV5-1,TRBD1,TRBJ2-1,many,TGCGCCAGCCATGCCGGACAGGGACTCAATGAGCAGTTCTTC,CASHAGQGLNEQFF
TRBV11-2,TRBD1,TRBJ1-1,few,TGTGCCAGCAGCCCAGACCGGGACAGGGGGCGTGAAGCTTTCTTT,CASSPDRDRGREAFF
TRBV9,-,TRBJ2-1,few,TGTGCCAGCGGCGGGCCGCGTGCACCCTTCAGCTCCTACAATGAGCAGTTCTTC,CASGGPRAPFSSYNEQFF
TRBV6-5,-,TRBJ1-1,few,TGTGCCAGCAGTTACCGGGGGAGGATTTCTGAAGCTTTCTTT,CASSYRGRISEAFF
TRBV6-2/TRBV6-3,-,TRBJ2-1,-,TGTGCCAGCAGTTACGGTCCTAATGAGCAGTTCTTC,CASSYGPNEQFF
TRBV10-3,-,TRBJ2-4,many,TGTGCCATCAGTGAGTCTGCGTGGGCGGGGGCGCTGGCGGATAACATTCAGTACTTC,CAISESAWAGALADNIQYF
TRBV10-2,TRBD2,TRBJ2-4,-,TGCGCCAGCAGTGAGGCGGGACTAGCGGCCCCGGGTGGGGCCAAAAACATTCAGTACTTC,CASSEAGLAAPGGAKNIQYF
TRBV5-1,-,TRBJ2-3,-,TGCGCCAGCAGCTTGGCCGCGGCGACGAGCACAGATACGCAGTATTTT,CASSLAAATSTDTQYF
TRBV24-1,-,TRBJ2-5,few,TGTGCCACCAGTGCGAGACATCCAGAGACCCAGTACTTC,CATSARHPETQYF
TRBV3-1,-,TRBJ1-6,-,TGTGCCAGCAGCCAGGGGGGCGCCTCCTATAATTCACGCCTCCACTTT,CASSQGGASYNSRLHF
TRBV7-2,-,TRBJ1-5,many,TGTGCCAGCAGCTTAGGAGACTCGATGGGGTACAATCAGCCCCAGCATTTT,CASSLGDSMGYNQPQHF